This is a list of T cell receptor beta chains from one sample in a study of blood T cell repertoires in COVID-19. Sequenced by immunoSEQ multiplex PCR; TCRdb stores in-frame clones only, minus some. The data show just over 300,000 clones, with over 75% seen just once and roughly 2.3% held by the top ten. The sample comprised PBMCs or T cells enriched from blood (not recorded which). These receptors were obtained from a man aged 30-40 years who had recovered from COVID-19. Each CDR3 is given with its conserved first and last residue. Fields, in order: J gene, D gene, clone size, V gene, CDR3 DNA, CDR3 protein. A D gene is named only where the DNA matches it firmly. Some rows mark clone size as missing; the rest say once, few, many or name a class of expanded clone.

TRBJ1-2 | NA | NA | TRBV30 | TGTGCCTGGAGTCCCGGGGGTGGTGGCTACACCTTC | CAWSPGGGGYTF
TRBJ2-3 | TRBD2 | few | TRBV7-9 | TGTGCCAGCGACATGGGGGGGTCACCAAACACAGATACGCAGTATTTT | CASDMGGSPNTDTQYF
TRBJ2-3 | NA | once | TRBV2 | TGTGCCAGCAGTGAGAGTCTGGCAGATACGCAGTATTTT | CASSESLADTQYF
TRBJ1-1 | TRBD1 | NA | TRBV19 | TGTGCCAGTAACAATGAGGACAGGGGGGAATCGAACACTGAAGCTTTCTTT | CASNNEDRGESNTEAFF
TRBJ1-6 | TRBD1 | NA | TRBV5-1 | TGCGCCAGCAGCCCGGGACAGGTCGGTAATTCACCCCTCCACTTT | CASSPGQVGNSPLHF
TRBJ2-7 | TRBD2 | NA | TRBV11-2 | TGTGCCAGCAGCGCTCGGGACTACTCCTACGAGCAGTACTTC | CASSARDYSYEQYF
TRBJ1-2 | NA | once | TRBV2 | TGTGCCAGGGGAGGATATGGCTACACCTTC | CARGGYGYTF
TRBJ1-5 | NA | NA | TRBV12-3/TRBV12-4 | TGTGCCAGACGGCGGGGGAGCAATCAGCCCCAGCATTTT | CARRRGSNQPQHF
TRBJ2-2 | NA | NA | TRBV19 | TGTGCCAGTAGATCGGGGGAATACTCGAACACCGGGGAGCTGTTTTTT | CASRSGEYSNTGELFF
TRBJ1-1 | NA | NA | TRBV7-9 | TGTGCCAGCAGCTTAGGTCGCGGAAGTATGAACACTGAAGCTTTCTTT | CASSLGRGSMNTEAFF
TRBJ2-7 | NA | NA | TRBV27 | TGTGCCAGCAACCACCACAGGGCCCCCTACGAGCAGTACTTC | CASNHHRAPYEQYF
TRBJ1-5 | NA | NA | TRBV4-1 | TGCGCCAGCAGCCAAGGGGCCGGGAGAGGTCAGCCCCAGCATTTT | CASSQGAGRGQPQHF
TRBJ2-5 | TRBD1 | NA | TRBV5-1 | TGCGCCAGCAGCGAGACAGGGTCGAAGACCCAGTACTTC | CASSETGSKTQYF
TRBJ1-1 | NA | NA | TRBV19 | TGTGCCAGTAGTATAGACAGGGTAAGCACCACTGAAGCTTTCTTT | CASSIDRVSTTEAFF
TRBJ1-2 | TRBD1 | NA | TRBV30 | TGTGCCTGGAGCAGACCTTGGGACAGCTGGGGCTACACCTTC | CAWSRPWDSWGYTF
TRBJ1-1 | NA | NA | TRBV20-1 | TGCAGTGCTAGATCGAGAACTGAAGCTTTCTTT | CSARSRTEAFF
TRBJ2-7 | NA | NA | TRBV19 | TGTGCCAGTAGTTCCAGTCAAGTCGTCTACGAGCAGTACTTC | CASSSSQVVYEQYF
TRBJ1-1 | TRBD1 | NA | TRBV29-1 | TGCAGCGTTATCAGGATAGGGGGCGAAACTGAAGCTTTCTTT | CSVIRIGGETEAFF
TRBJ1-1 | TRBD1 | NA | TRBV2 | TGTGCCAGCAGTGGGACCCGGGACAGGATAATGAACACTGAAGCTTTCTTT | CASSGTRDRIMNTEAFF
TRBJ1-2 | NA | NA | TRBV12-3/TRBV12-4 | TGTGCCAGCACAGGGTCGTCAGGAGGCTACACCTTC | CASTGSSGGYTF
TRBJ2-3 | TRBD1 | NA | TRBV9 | TGTGCCAGCAGCGCCACCGGGACAGACACAGATACGCAGTATTTT | CASSATGTDTDTQYF
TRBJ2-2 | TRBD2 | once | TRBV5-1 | TGCGCCAGCAGCCCGGGGGGGAACACCGGGGAGCTGTTTTTT | CASSPGGNTGELFF
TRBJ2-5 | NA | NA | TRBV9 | TGTGCCAGCAGCGTATCTGAAGGGGTACAAGAGACCCAGTACTTC | CASSVSEGVQETQYF
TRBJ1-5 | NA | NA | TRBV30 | TGTGCCTGGAGTAGGGGGGGATTGAGTCAGCCCCAGCATTTT | CAWSRGGLSQPQHF
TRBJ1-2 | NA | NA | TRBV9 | TGTGCCAGCAGCGTAGAAGGGGCACAAATCATTGGCTACACCTTC | CASSVEGAQIIGYTF
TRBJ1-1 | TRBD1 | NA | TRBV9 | TGTGCCAGCAGCGAGACAGGGTACCCGGACACTGAAGCTTTCTTT | CASSETGYPDTEAFF
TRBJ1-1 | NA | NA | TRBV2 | TGTGCCAGTGAGGGGGAGTTAAATGAAGCTTTCTTT | CASEGELNEAFF
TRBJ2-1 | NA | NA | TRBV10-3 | TGTGCCATCAAGGAGGAAGTGGTCCATGAGCAGTTCTTC | CAIKEEVVHEQFF
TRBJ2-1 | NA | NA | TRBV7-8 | TGTGCCAGCAGCCCCGACGGAGGAAGTTACAATGAGCAGTTCTTC | CASSPDGGSYNEQFF